This is a list of T cell receptor beta chains from one sample in a study of CD8+ T cells in alopecia areata. The repertoire was sequenced with immunoSEQ multiplex PCR; TCRdb's copy has only in-frame clones and lacks some. The sample shows roughly 100,000 clones, roughly two thirds of them seen only once. The sequencing here drew on CD8+ T cells sorted from blood, taken at week 4, from a patient treated with tofacitinib. Receptors were obtained from a human donor with alopecia areata. Each CDR3 is given with its conserved first and last residue. A D gene is named only where the DNA matches it firmly. Part of the rows lack a size; the others show once, few, many or a class for expanded clones.

j_call d_call v_call clone_size cdr3_nt cdr3_aa
TRBJ2-2 TRBD1 TRBV2 . TGTGCCAGCCGGGACAGGGGTAGCGGGGAGCTGTTTTTT CASRDRGSGELFF
TRBJ2-7 . TRBV27 . TGTGCCAGCAGGGGGTTAGGTGACTACGAGCAGTACTTC CASRGLGDYEQYF
TRBJ2-1 . TRBV25-1 few TGTGCCAGCAGTGAATACTTTCGGGCTGAATACAATGAGCAGTTCTTC CASSEYFRAEYNEQFF
TRBJ2-5 . TRBV7-9 once TGTGCCAGCAGCTTAATAGGGGCCCAAGAGACCCAGTACTTC CASSLIGAQETQYF
TRBJ1-1 . TRBV7-2 few TGTGCCAGCGGGGCTTTGAACACTGAAGCTTTCTTT CASGALNTEAFF
TRBJ2-7 . TRBV6-5 . TGTGTCAGCAGTTTGGCGGGAACCTCCTACGAGCAGTACTTC CVSSLAGTSYEQYF
TRBJ1-2 . TRBV4-2 . TGTGCCAGCAGCCGAGCAAGGGGGGCTACGCTCTATGGCTACACCTTC CASSRARGATLYGYTF
TRBJ2-5 . TRBV27 few TGTGCCAGCAGTTTAACCCGGACAGCCCAAGAGACCCAGTACTTC CASSLTRTAQETQYF
TRBJ2-5 . TRBV7-9 . TGTGCCAGCACCCGGGTTGGCCGGTCAGAGACCCAGTACTTC CASTRVGRSETQYF
TRBJ1-2 TRBD1 TRBV5-1 . TGCGCCAGCAGCTTGGCCCTTACAGGGGGCCGTGGCTACACCTTC CASSLALTGGRGYTF
TRBJ2-1 . TRBV30 . TGTGCCTGGAGCGCGACGGTAGGGAATGAGCAGTTCTTC CAWSATVGNEQFF
TRBJ1-1 . TRBV7-9 . TGTGCCAGCAGCTTAGTTTTAACTCCTGAAGCTTTCTTT CASSLVLTPEAFF
TRBJ2-1 TRBD2 TRBV5-1 . TGCGCCAGCAGCTTGGTGGGGTCTAGCGGGCTTTACAATGAGCAGTTCTTC CASSLVGSSGLYNEQFF
TRBJ2-3 . TRBV7-9 few TGTGCCAGCAGCTTACTGGGGACCGTCGGAACTAGCACAGATACGCAGTATTTT CASSLLGTVGTSTDTQYF
TRBJ1-1 . TRBV6-5 . TGTGCCAGCAGTCCAAATGTTCCCAGGGCGACTGAAGCTTTCTTT CASSPNVPRATEAFF
TRBJ1-4 . TRBV6-6 . TGTGCCAGCAGACCTGGACGGGCACATCGGGAAAAACTGTTTTTT CASRPGRAHREKLFF
TRBJ2-6 . TRBV2 . TGTGCCAGCAGTGTAAACCCGAGTAGCTCTGGGGCCAACGTCCTGACTTTC CASSVNPSSSGANVLTF
TRBJ2-1 TRBD1 TRBV9 once TGTGCCAGCAGCGCGACAGGGGCCCCCAACAATGAGCAGTTCTTC CASSATGAPNNEQFF
TRBJ2-5 TRBD1 TRBV15 . TGTGCCACCAGCAGACACCGGACAGGGCAAGAGACCCAGTACTTC CATSRHRTGQETQYF
TRBJ2-1 TRBD1 TRBV7-9 . TGTGCCAGCAGCTCCGGGACAGGGTACAATGAGCAGTTCTTC CASSSGTGYNEQFF
TRBJ2-7 . TRBV18 . TGTGCCAGCTCACCACCGCAGGGGCCGGGCTACGAGCAGTACTTC CASSPPQGPGYEQYF
TRBJ1-4 . TRBV30 few TGTGCCTGGAGTGTAGTTCTTTGGGGCTCGGGGGATGAAAAACTGTTTTTT CAWSVVLWGSGDEKLFF
TRBJ2-3 . TRBV2 . TGTGCCAGCAGTGGGGGGGCCGCGGATCGAGCAGATACGCAGTATTTT CASSGGAADRADTQYF